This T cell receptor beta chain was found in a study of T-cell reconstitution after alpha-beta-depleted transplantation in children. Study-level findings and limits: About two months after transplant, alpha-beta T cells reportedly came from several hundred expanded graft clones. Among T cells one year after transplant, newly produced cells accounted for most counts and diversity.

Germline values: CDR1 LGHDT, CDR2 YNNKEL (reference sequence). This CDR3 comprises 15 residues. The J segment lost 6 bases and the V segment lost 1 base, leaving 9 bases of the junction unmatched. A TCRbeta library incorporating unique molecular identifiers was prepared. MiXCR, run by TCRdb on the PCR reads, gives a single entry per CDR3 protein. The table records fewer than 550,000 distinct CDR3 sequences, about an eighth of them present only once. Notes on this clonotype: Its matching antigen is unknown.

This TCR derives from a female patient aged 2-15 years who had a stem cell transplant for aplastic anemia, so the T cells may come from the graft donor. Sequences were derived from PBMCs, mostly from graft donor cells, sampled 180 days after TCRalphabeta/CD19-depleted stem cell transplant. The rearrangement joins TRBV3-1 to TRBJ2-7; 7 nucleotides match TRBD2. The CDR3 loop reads CASSQGGGGPFEQYF. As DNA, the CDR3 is TGTGCCAGCAGCCAAGGGGGCGGGGGACCCTTCGAGCAGTACTTC.